One sample yielded the 30 T cell receptor beta chains listed below, sequenced in a study of blood T cells in healthy people across ages. Using a J-beta primer mix together with a sample-barcoded 5' primer, a second PCR was run for about 6 to 11 cycles. TCRdb re-called the 5' RACE reads through MiXCR, storing one row per CDR3 protein. The repertoire includes some 780,000 distinct CDR3 sequences, more than 55% of them detected once, and about a quarter sits in the top ten. The sample consisted of blood. Receptors originate from a man between 40 and 49 years old in good health.

The chain uses TRBV24-1 and TRBJ2-7; D is undetermined. This CDR3 has 15 residues. Germline V gene sequence: CDR1 KGHDR, CDR2 SFDVKD. V lost 0 bases and J 7 bases, leaving 15 bases between the germline ends. CDR3 sequence reads: CATSDLSGFRNEQYF. The CDR3 bases are TGTGCCACCAGTGATTTGAGTGGGTTTCGGAATGAGCAGTACTTC.

This rearrangement joins TRBV7-2 to TRBJ2-3, with 10 bases fitting TRBD2. The CDR3 contains 16 residues. V lost 3 bases to trimming and J lost 0 bases; unmatched junction nucleotides: 3. Germline values: CDR1 SGHTA, CDR2 FQGNSA. CDR3: CASSFTSGASTDTQYF. CDR3 DNA sequence: TGTGCCAGCAGCTTCACTAGCGGGGCGAGCACAGATACGCAGTATTTT.

This clonotype was detected only a few times. The V and J genes are TRBV7-3 and TRBJ1-1; the match to TRBD1 covers 7 bases. From germline, CDR1 is SGHTA and CDR2 FQGTGA. V lost 3 bases, J lost 1 base, and 5 bases stayed unmatched. The CDR3 totals 15 residues. The chain's CDR3 is CASSFSGTANTEAFF. For the CDR3, the DNA is TGTGCCAGCAGCTTTTCCGGGACAGCGAACACTGAAGCTTTCTTT.

About this clonotype itself: The germline gene is not matched at one end of the junction; a read error may be the cause. V usage is TRBV7-7 and J usage is TRBJ2-3; possibly TRBD1 or TRBD2 for D (6 bases each). The CDR3 has 20 residues. Germline assignment: CDR1 SSHAT and CDR2 FNYEAQ (reference sequence). The DNA of the CDR3 is TGTGCTAGCAGCTTAGCTTGGAGACCTTGGGGGGCTAGAGACACAGATACGCAGTATTTT. It specifies CASSLAWRPWGARDTDTQYF.

Note on this clonotype: One end of the junction fails to match germline, which may point to a read error. The chain carries TRBV2 and TRBJ2-3, with D perhaps matching TRBD1 (5 bases). CDR3 length: 14 residues. The germline V gene has CDR1 SNHLY and CDR2 FYNNEI. CDR3 nucleotides: TGTGCCGGCAGTCAGAATCAAGGGGCAGATACGCAGTATTTT. Its translation is CAGSQNQGADTQYF. The entire variable domain, with the rest obtained from reference TRBV2 and TRBJ2-3, is as follows: EPEVTQTPSHQVTQMGQEVILRCVPISNHLYFYWYRQILGQKVEFLVSFYNNEISEKSEIFDDQFSVERPDGSNFTLKIRSTKLEDSAMYFCAGSQNQGADTQYFGPGTRLTVL.

This clonotype was observed a single time. The gene calls are TRBV7-8 and TRBJ2-2, with TRBD1 as a possible D gene (6 bases). Germline lookup yields CDR1 SGHVS and CDR2 FQNEAQ. The V and J ends lost 5 bases and 7 bases respectively, with 17 bases between them. The CDR3 loop spans 15 amino acids. CDR3 loop: CASSVGHLKSGELFF. DNA for the CDR3: TGTGCCAGCAGCGTGGGACACCTAAAAAGCGGGGAGCTGTTTTTT.

In this sample, this clonotype turned up many times. The chain combines TRBV15 with TRBJ1-5, with 10 bases identical to TRBD1. CDR1 is LNHNV, CDR2 YYDKDF, per germline (reference sequence). The CDR3 runs to 16 residues. Unmatched junction bases numbered 5, after V lost 1 base and J lost 5 bases. The DNA for the CDR3 is TGTGCCACCAGCAGAGGACCCGGGACAGGGGATCAGCCCCAGCATTTT. Translation: CATSRGPGTGDQPQHF.

This chain's CDR3 is CATCVQSGLAGAETQYF. CDR3 DNA sequence: TGTGCCACCTGTGTCCAATCGGGACTAGCGGGAGCGGAGACCCAGTACTTC. The chain carries TRBV24-1 and TRBJ2-7, with 14 bases fitting TRBD2. The last part of the DNA fits TRBJ2-5 better; the J call may be wrong. The germline gives CDR1 KGHDR, CDR2 SFDVKD. The CDR3 contains 17 residues.

This clonotype was counted once. The chain uses TRBV20-1 and TRBJ2-1; TRBD2 matches 14 bases. CDR1 and CDR2 from the germline V gene are DFQATT and SNEGSKA (reference sequence). The CDR3 is 18 residues long. Germline trimming cut 6 bases from V and 4 bases from J; bases unmatched to any gene: 14. CDR3 sequence: CSAPPGTSGRVRYNEQFF. The CDR3 DNA sequence: TGCAGTGCCCCCCCCGGGACTAGCGGGAGAGTTCGGTACAATGAGCAGTTCTTC.

The rearrangement uses TRBV9 and TRBJ2-3, with D possibly being TRBD2 (6 bases). This CDR3 has 15 amino acids. Per germline, CDR1 SGDLS and CDR2 YYNGEE. Trimming stripped 0 bases from V and 2 bases from J, with 10 bases between. CDR3 sequence: CASSVVGEVTDTQYF. The CDR3 nucleotides are TGTGCCAGCAGCGTAGTCGGGGAGGTCACAGATACGCAGTATTTT.

This clonotype was seen only a few times. V and J are TRBV4-2 and TRBJ2-1; 8 positions match TRBD2. Germline CDR1 is LGHNA and CDR2 is YNFKEQ. The CDR3 consists of 17 residues. V was pared by 5 bases and J by 0 bases, with 9 bases of the junction left unmatched. The CDR3 bases are TGTGCCAGCAGCAGCGCGGGGGGCCGTAGCTCCTACAATGAGCAGTTCTTC. Residues: CASSSAGGRSSYNEQFF.

This sequence joins TRBV11-2 and TRBJ2-3; 14 positions match TRBD2. The CDR3 length is 16 residues. V was clipped by 2 bases and J by 5 bases; unmatched bases: 3. The V gene's germline CDR1 is SGHAT and CDR2 FQNNGV. The CDR3 here is CASSLRTSGRRDTQYF. The CDR3 DNA is TGTGCCAGCAGCTTACGGACTAGCGGGAGGAGAGATACGCAGTATTTT.

This clonotype was seen ten or more times. The V gene is TRBV5-1, the J gene TRBJ2-3; the match to TRBD1 covers 8 bases. Trimming took 3 bases from V and 4 from J; bases not matched to a gene: 7. The germline CDR1 and CDR2 sequences are SGHRS and YFSETQ. The CDR3 is 15 amino acids. CDR3 region: CASSSTGESADTQYF. The CDR3 nucleotides read TGCGCCAGCAGCTCGACAGGGGAGAGTGCAGATACGCAGTATTTT.

The chain is built from TRBV7-2 and TRBJ2-1; D not resolved. Germline values: CDR1 SGHTA, CDR2 FQGNSA. This CDR3 has 14 amino acids. Trimming cost V 2 bases and J 4 bases, with 9 bases left between them. This chain's CDR3 is CASSLHPRYNEQFF. The CDR3 nucleotides read TGTGCCAGCAGCTTACATCCCCGATACAATGAGCAGTTCTTC.

The rearrangement uses TRBV7-2 and TRBJ1-5; D is ambiguous. This CDR3 has 14 residues. The germline CDR1 and CDR2 sequences are SGHTA and FQGNSA. Between the trimmed V and J ends, which lost 0 bases and 9 bases, there was a span of 12 bases. The CDR3 bases are TGTGCCAGCAGCTTAGCTGCCGGGAGGCGGCCCCAGCATTTT. It yields the protein CASSLAAGRRPQHF.

V usage is TRBV20-1 and J usage is TRBJ2-7, with 10 nucleotides matching TRBD1. Trimming cost V 4 bases and J 0 bases; bases outside gene matches: 6. The CDR3 length is 15 residues. Germline V lookup: CDR1 DFQATT, CDR2 SNEGSKA (reference sequence). Written as DNA, the CDR3 is TGCAGTGCTATTTCCGACAGGGGGCCCTCCTACGAGCAGTACTTC. This translates into CSAISDRGPSYEQYF.

The chain employs TRBV6-2 or TRBV6-3 and TRBJ2-3; 9 nucleotides line up with TRBD1. V shed 6 bases and J 5 bases; nucleotides not matched to a gene: 12. CDR1 and CDR2 from the germline V gene are MNHEY and SVGEGT. The CDR3 consists of 16 residues. CDR3 in DNA: TGTGCCAGCAGCCCGACGGGACAGGGAAAAAGAGATACGCAGTATTTT. This sequence encodes CASSPTGQGKRDTQYF.

The chain carries TRBV2 and TRBJ1-2; the D gene is possibly TRBD1 (5 bases). Deletions cut 3 bases from V and 3 bases from J, with 11 bases between. This CDR3 spans 14 amino acids. Germline CDR1 SNHLY, CDR2 FYNNEI. The CDR3, as DNA: TGTGCCAGCAGTGAGAAGGCCAGGGACTATGGCTACACCTTC. Translation: CASSEKARDYGYTF.

The table lists this clonotype with a few counts. The chain uses TRBV5-6 and TRBJ2-7; D gene ambiguous. The length of the CDR3 is 15 residues. From germline, CDR1 is SGHDT and CDR2 YYEEEE. With 3 bases removed from V and 1 base from J, the gap between germline ends came to 14 bases. The CDR3 loop is CASSSLDQFSYEQYF. CDR3 nucleotide sequence: TGTGCCAGCAGCTCACTGGACCAATTTTCCTACGAGCAGTACTTC.

CDR3 loop: CSARDFVRGNEKLFF. The CDR3, as DNA: TGCAGTGCTAGAGATTTTGTCCGGGGAAATGAAAAACTGTTTTTT. V is TRBV20-1 and J is TRBJ1-4; no firm D call. The V end lost 0 bases, the J end lost 5 bases, and 13 bases lay between the germline ends. Germline assignment: CDR1 DFQATT and CDR2 SNEGSKA (reference sequence). This CDR3 has 15 residues.

This clonotype was seen more than once but under ten times. The chain carries TRBV29-1 and TRBJ2-1, with D possibly TRBD2 on 7 matching bases. The CDR3 extends over 13 amino acids. V was clipped by 7 bases and J by 9 bases, with 19 bases between them. Germline loops: CDR1 SQVTM, CDR2 ANQGSEA. CDR3 sequence (DNA): TGCAGCGGCGGGAGTTTGGGGGCGGGTGAGCAGTTCTTC. Its translation: CSGGSLGAGEQFF.

In this sample, this clonotype turned up a few times. The chain uses TRBV27 and TRBJ1-2, with 7 nucleotides matching TRBD1. The trim removed 5 bases at V and 3 bases at J, leaving 9 bases unmatched. Germline V gene data show CDR1 as MNHEY and CDR2 as SMNVEV (reference sequence). The CDR3 runs to 15 residues. In DNA, the CDR3 is TGTGCCAGCAGTATTGCAGGGGGTGCGGACTATGGCTACACCTTC. This sequence encodes CASSIAGGADYGYTF.

This clonotype was found a few times. The chain recombines TRBV7-2 with TRBJ2-1; D is unclear. Germline CDR1 reads SGHTA; CDR2 reads FQGNSA. V gave up 0 bases and J gave up 2 bases, with 8 bases separating them. CDR3 length: 15 amino acids. CDR3 sequence reads: CASSLASGPYNEQFF. In DNA form, the CDR3 reads TGTGCCAGCAGCTTAGCGTCTGGACCCTACAATGAGCAGTTCTTC.

This chain connects TRBV6-2 or TRBV6-3 to TRBJ2-7; D is undetermined. V lost 0 bases, J lost 3 bases, and 6 bases lay in between. Germline values: CDR1 MNHEY, CDR2 SVGEGT. The CDR3 has 13 residues. The chain's CDR3 is CASSYSYIYEQYF. Here the CDR3 DNA reads TGTGCCAGCAGTTACTCGTACATCTACGAGCAGTACTTC.

The CDR3 here is CSARDRPSIETQYF. The CDR3 DNA is TGCAGTGCTAGAGATCGTCCTAGCATTGAGACCCAGTACTTC. The chain uses TRBV20-1 and TRBJ2-7, with a weak D call TRBD2 (5 bases). The end of the DNA is better explained by TRBJ2-5, so the J call may be wrong. CDR3 length equals 14 residues. Germline CDR1 is DFQATT and CDR2 is SNEGSKA (reference sequence).

The chain carries TRBV28 and TRBJ1-4; D gene ambiguous. CDR1 and CDR2 from the germline V gene are MDHEN and SYDVKM. The CDR3 is 10 residues long. Trimming stripped 11 bases from V and 4 bases from J, with 5 bases between. DNA of the CDR3: TGTGCCTCCTTTAATGAAAAACTGTTTTTT. Its translation: CASFNEKLFF.

The chain joins TRBV12-3 or TRBV12-4 to TRBJ2-6, with 7 positions matching TRBD1. The V segment lost 6 bases and the J segment 0 bases; nucleotides outside the gene matches: 8. The length of the CDR3 is 17 residues. The CDR3 nucleotides read TGTGCCAGCAGCACAGGGGTCGGGCTCTCTGGGGCCAACGTCCTGACTTTC. Protein: CASSTGVGLSGANVLTF.

The V call is TRBV2, the J call TRBJ1-2, with D tentatively TRBD1 (5 bases). The germline V and J ends were trimmed by 0 bases and 7 bases, with 12 bases remaining between them. This CDR3 is 14 amino acids long. Looked up from germline, CDR1 is SNHLY and CDR2 is FYNNEI. The CDR3 protein is CASSEANGAGGYTF. The CDR3 DNA reads TGTGCCAGCAGTGAAGCTAACGGGGCGGGTGGCTACACCTTC.

This clonotype was seen a few times. This chain connects TRBV6-6 to TRBJ2-7, with TRBD2 as a possible D gene (6 bases). Germline CDR1 MNHNY, CDR2 SVGAGI (reference sequence). This CDR3 has 15 residues. V was shortened by 7 bases and J by 0 bases, with 16 bases between the two germline ends. CDR3 loop: CASKKSGSSSYEQYF. CDR3 nucleotides: TGTGCCAGCAAAAAGAGCGGGTCTAGCTCCTACGAGCAGTACTTC.

The V and J genes are TRBV11-2 and TRBJ2-7, with 8 nucleotides matching TRBD2. CDR1 and CDR2 from the germline V gene are SGHAT and FQNNGV. The length of the CDR3 is 16 residues. V was pared by 5 bases and J by 3 bases, with 12 bases of the junction left unmatched. Here the CDR3 reads CASSALELAEFYEQYF. The CDR3 nucleotides are TGTGCCAGCAGCGCGCTAGAACTAGCGGAGTTCTACGAGCAGTACTTC.